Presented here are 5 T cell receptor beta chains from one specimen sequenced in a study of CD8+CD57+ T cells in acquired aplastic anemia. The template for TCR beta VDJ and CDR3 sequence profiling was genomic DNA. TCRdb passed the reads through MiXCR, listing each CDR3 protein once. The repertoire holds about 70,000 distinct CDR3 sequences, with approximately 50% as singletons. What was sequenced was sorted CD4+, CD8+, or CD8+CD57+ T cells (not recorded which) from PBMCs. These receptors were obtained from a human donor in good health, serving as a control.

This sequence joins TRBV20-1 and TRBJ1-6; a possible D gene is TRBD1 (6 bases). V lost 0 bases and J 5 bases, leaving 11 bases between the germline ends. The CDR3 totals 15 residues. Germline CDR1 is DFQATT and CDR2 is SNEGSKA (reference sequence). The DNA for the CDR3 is TGCAGTGCTAGAGAGCACGGGACACATAATTCACCCCTCCACTTT. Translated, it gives CSAREHGTHNSPLHF.

The CDR3 bases are TGTGCCAGCAGCTCCTCAGGGAATACCTACGAGCAGTACTTC. Protein: CASSSSGNTYEQYF. V usage is TRBV7-9 and J usage is TRBJ2-7; maybe TRBD1 (5 bases). Between the trimmed V and J ends, which lost 4 bases and 2 bases, there was a span of 12 bases. The CDR3 is 14 amino acids. Germline loops: CDR1 SEHNR, CDR2 FQNEAQ (reference sequence).

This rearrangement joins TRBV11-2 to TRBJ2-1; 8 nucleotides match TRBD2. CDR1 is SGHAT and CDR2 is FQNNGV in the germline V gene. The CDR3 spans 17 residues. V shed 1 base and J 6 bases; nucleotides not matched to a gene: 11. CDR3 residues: CASSLVASGLSVNEQFF. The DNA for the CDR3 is TGTGCCAGCAGCTTAGTGGCTAGCGGGTTGTCGGTCAATGAGCAGTTCTTC.

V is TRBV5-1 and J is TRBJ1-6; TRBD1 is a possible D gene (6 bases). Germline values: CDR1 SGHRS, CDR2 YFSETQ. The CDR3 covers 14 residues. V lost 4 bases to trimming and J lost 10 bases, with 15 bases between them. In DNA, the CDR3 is TGCGCCAGCAGCATCGGGACAAAGGACTCACCCCTCCACTTT. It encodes CASSIGTKDSPLHF.

CDR3 residues: CAIRTASSYEQYF. The CDR3 region has the DNA TGTGCCATCAGGACGGCGAGCTCCTACGAGCAGTACTTC. The chain links TRBV10-3 to TRBJ2-7; D call uncertain. This CDR3 region has 13 residues. Per germline, CDR1 ENHRY and CDR2 SYGVKD. V was clipped by 6 bases and J by 0 bases, with 9 bases between them.